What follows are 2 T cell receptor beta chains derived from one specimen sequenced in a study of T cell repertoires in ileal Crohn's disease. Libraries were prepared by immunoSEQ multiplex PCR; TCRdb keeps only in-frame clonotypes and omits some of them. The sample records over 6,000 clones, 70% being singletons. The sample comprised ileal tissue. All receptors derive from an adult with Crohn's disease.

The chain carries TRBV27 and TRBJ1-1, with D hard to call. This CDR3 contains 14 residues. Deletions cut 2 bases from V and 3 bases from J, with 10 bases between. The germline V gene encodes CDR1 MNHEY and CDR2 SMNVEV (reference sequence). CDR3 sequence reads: CASSLEGTYTEAFF. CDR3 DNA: TGTGCCAGCAGTTTAGAGGGTACGTACACTGAAGCTTTCTTT.

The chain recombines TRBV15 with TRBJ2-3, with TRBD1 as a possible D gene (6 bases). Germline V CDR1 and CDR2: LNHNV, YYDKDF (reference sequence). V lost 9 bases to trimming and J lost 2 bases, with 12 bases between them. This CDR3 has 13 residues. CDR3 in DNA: TGTGCCACAAAGGACAGTTCCACAGATACGCAGTATTTT. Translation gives CATKDSSTDTQYF.